This record covers a single TCR beta chain. Its antigen is not identified. These data belong to a study of somatic mutations in cytotoxic T cells in rheumatoid arthritis. Broader study findings: Slight underrepresentation of TRBV07 in rheumatoid arthritis patients was not adjusted for multiple comparisons.

TCRdb keeps only in-frame clones here, not all; method: immunoSEQ multiplex PCR. The table includes around 20,000 clones, around 83% detected once. Trimming took off 5 bases at V and 4 bases at J, with 14 bases between the two ends. The CDR3 length is 14 residues. Germline V gene lookup returns CDR1 LNHDA and CDR2 SQIVND (reference sequence). This clonotype was obtained from an adult with rheumatoid arthritis. Sequenced material: CD8+ T cells sorted from blood. V and J are TRBV19 and TRBJ1-2; D gene uncertain. The CDR3 reads CASSPRSAVYGYTF. CDR3 nucleotide sequence: TGTGCCAGTAGTCCCCGGTCCGCGGTCTATGGCTACACCTTC.